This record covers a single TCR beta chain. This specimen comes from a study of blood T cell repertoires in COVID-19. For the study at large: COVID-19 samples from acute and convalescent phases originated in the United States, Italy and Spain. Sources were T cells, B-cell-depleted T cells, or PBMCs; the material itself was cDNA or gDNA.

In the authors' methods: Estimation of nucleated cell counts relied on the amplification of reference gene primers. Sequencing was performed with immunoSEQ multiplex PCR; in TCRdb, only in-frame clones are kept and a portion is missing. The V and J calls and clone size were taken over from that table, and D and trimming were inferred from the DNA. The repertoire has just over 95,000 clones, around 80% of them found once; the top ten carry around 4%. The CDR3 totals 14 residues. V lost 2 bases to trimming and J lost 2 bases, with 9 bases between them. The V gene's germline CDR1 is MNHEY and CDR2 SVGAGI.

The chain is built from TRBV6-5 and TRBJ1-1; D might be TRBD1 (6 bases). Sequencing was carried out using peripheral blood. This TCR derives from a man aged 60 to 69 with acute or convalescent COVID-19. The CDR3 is CASSYGQTNTEAFF. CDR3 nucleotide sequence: TGTGCCAGCAGTTACGGACAGACAAACACTGAAGCTTTCTTT.